This T cell receptor beta chain was recorded in a study of T cells in localized non-small cell lung cancer. General study findings and limits: Uninvolved adjacent lung had higher T cell clonality than tumor and all other tissues.

This clone was detected only once. Its antigen is not known. Some clones are missing from TCRdb's copy, which holds only in-frame ones; the method was immunoSEQ multiplex PCR. The data show about 92,000 clones, roughly 90% seen once. This specimen consisted of PBMCs, obtained before any cancer treatment. The sequence was obtained from a woman aged 35 to 70 with stage II squamous cell lung carcinoma.

The CDR3 DNA is TGCGCCAGCAGCCGTGGGCGGGGGACGGCAGATACGCAGTATTTT. It translates to CASSRGRGTADTQYF. The chain uses TRBV5-1 and TRBJ2-3; 7 positions agree with TRBD2. The germline gives CDR1 SGHRS, CDR2 YFSETQ. V shed 4 bases, J shed 4 bases, and the junction held 9 bases outside the gene matches. The CDR3 contains 15 residues. Using reference TRBV5-1 and TRBJ2-3 for the parts outside the CDR3, the full variable domain is KAGVTQTPRYLIKTRGQQVTLSCSPISGHRSVSWYQQTPGQGLQFLFEYFSETQRNKGNFPGRFSGRQFSNSRSEMNVSTLELGDSALYLCASSRGRGTADTQYFGPGTRLTVL.